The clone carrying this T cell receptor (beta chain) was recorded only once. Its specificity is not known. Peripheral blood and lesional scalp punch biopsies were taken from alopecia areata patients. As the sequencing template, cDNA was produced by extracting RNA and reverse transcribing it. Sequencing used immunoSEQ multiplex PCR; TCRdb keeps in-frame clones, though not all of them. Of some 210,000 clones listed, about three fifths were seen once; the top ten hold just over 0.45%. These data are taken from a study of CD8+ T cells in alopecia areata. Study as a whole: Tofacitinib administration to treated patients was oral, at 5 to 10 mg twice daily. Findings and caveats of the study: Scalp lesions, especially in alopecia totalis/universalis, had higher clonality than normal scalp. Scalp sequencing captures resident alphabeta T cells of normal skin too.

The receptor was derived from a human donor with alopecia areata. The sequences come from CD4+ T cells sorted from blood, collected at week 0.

The CDR3 loop is CAWTPGQATGELFF. In DNA, the CDR3 is TGTGCCTGGACCCCGGGACAGGCCACCGGGGAGCTGTTTTTT. The J gene is TRBJ2-2, the V gene TRBV30, with 8 bases matching TRBD1. V lost 4 bases, J lost 4 bases, and 5 bases stayed unmatched. The germline V gene has CDR1 GTSNPN and CDR2 SVGIG (reference sequence). The CDR3 consists of 14 residues.